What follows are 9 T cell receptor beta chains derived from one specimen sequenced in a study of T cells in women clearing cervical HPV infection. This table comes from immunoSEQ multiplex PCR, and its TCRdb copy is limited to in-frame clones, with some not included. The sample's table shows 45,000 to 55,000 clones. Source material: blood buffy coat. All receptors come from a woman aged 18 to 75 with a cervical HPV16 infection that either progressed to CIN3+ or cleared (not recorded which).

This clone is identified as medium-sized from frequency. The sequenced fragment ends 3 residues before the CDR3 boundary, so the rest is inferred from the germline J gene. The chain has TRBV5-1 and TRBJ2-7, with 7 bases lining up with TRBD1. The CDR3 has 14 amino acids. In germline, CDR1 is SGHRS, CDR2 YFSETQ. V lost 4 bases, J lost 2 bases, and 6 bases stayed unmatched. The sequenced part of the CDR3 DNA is TGCGCCAGCAGCCCCGACAGGGCCACCTACGAG. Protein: CASSPDRATYE. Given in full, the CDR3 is CASSPDRATYEQYF.

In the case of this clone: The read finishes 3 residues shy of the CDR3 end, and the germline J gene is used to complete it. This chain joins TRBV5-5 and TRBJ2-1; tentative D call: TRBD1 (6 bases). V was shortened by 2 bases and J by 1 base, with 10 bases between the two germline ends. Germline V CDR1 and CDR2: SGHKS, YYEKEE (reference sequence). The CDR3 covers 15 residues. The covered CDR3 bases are TGTGCCAGCAGCTTAGGGACAAGTTCCTACAATGAG. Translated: CASSLGTSSYNE. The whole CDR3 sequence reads CASSLGTSSYNEQFF.

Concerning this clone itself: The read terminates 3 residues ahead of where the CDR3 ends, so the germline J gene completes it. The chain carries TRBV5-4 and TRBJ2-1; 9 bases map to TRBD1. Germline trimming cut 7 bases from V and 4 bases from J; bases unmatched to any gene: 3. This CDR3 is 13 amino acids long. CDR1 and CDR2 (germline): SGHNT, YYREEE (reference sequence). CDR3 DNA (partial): TGTGCCAGCGAGGACAGGGGTTACAATGAG. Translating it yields CASEDRGYNE. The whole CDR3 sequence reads CASEDRGYNEQFF.

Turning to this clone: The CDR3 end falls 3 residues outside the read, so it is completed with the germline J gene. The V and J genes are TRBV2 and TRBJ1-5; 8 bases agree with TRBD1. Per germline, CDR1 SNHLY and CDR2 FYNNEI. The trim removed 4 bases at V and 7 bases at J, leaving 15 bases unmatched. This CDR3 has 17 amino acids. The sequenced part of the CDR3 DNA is TGTGCCAGCAGTGGAACACCCGACAGGGGACTGGACCAGCCC. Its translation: CASSGTPDRGLDQP. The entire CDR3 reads CASSGTPDRGLDQPQHF.

The CDR3 bases that were read are TGCAGTGCTAGAGATCACCGTCGGACTAGCGGGAGTAGCGAG. Translating gives CSARDHRRTSGSSE. The entire CDR3 reads CSARDHRRTSGSSEQYF. The rearrangement links TRBV20-1 to TRBJ2-7; 13 bases are a match to TRBD2. The observed sequence ends 3 residues before the CDR3 terminus, with the missing tail filled in from the germline J gene. This CDR3 contains 17 residues. J gave up 6 bases and V 0 bases, and 11 bases lay outside the gene matches. Per germline, CDR1 DFQATT and CDR2 SNEGSKA (reference sequence).

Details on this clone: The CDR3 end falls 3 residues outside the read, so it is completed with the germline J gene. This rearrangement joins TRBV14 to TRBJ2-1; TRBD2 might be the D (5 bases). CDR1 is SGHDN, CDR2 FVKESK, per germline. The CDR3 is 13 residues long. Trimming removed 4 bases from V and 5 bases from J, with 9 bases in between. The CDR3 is CASSRSGNNEQFF. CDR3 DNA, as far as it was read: TGTGCCAGCAGCCGAAGCGGCAACAATGAG.

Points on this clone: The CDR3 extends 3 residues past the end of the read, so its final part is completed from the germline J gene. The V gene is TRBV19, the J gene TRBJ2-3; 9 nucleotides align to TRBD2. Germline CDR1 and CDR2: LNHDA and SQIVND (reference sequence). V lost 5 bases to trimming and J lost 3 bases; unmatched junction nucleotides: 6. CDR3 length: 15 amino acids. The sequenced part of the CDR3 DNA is TGTGCCAGTAGTCCTAGCGGGGCTAAAACAGATACG. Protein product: CASSPSGAKTDT. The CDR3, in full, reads CASSPSGAKTDTQYF.

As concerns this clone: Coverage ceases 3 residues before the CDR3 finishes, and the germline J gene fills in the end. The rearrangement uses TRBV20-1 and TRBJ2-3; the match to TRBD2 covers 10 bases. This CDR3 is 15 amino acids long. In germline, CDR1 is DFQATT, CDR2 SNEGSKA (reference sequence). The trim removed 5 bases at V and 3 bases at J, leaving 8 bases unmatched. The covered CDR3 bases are TGCAGTGCTTCCCTAGCGGGAGATGTTACAGATACG. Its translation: CSASLAGDVTDT. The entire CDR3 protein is CSASLAGDVTDTQYF.

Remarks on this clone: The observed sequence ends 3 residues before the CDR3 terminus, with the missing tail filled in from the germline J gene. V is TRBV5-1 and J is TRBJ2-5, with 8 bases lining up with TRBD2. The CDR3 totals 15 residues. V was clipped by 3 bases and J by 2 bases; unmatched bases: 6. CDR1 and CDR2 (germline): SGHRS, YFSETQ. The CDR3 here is CASSSSSGHQETQYF. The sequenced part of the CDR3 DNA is TGCGCCAGCAGCTCCTCTAGCGGGCATCAAGAGACC.